The source of this T cell receptor beta chain is a study of OX40 agonist ivuxolimab in advanced cancers. The wider study: Patients were dosed with the agonistic anti-OX40 (CD134) antibody ivuxolimab. Study-wide results and caveats: Certain nonresponders likewise exhibited a low normalized T-cell clonal expansion.

Note on this clone: The antigen remains undetermined. Different DNA sequences within this sample yield the same CDR3.

Data came from immunoSEQ multiplex PCR; TCRdb stores just in-frame clones and leaves some out. This sample yields 43,000 or so clones, of which about nine tenths are seen a single time; roughly 1.1% belongs to the top ten. Blood samples were obtained at baseline, cycle 4 day 1, and cycle 7 day 1. Trimming cost V 3 bases and J 2 bases, with 7 bases left between them. The CDR3 is made up of 13 amino acids. Germline CDR1 and CDR2: SGHTA and FQGNSA. This chain connects TRBV7-2 to TRBJ2-5, with D hard to call. The source material was CD4+ or CD8+ T cells sorted from blood, sampled in a trial of the OX40 agonist ivuxolimab. The clonotype was recovered from an adult with an advanced solid tumor such as melanoma, head and neck, liver or kidney cancer. The CDR3 bases are TGTGCCAGCAGCTTGAGACGGCAAGAGACCCAGTACTTC. Protein sequence: CASSLRRQETQYF.